This TCR beta chain was recovered during a study of cytomegalovirus exposure and HLA in healthy donors. The PCR used 60 Vbeta and 13 Jbeta primers. Profiled with immunoSEQ multiplex PCR; TCRdb holds only in-frame clones, not every one. The sample has around 130,000 clones; less than 85% are singletons. What was sequenced was PBMCs. This TCR was recovered from a man aged 35 to 55 in good health and CMV-seronegative.

The DNA for the CDR3 is TGTGCCAGCAGCTTAGAGGGGTTTCAGCCCCAGCATTTT. Translating gives CASSLEGFQPQHF. The rearrangement uses TRBV7-9 and TRBJ1-5, with a possible D match to TRBD1 (5 bases). The germline V and J ends were trimmed by 1 base and 6 bases, with 7 bases remaining between them. CDR3 length equals 13 residues. Per germline, CDR1 SEHNR and CDR2 FQNEAQ (reference sequence).